This T cell receptor beta chain was retrieved from a study of T cells in narcolepsy. Study-wide background: Donors had narcolepsy type 1 or type 2, or were healthy controls.

Germline V gene sequence: CDR1 SGHNT, CDR2 YYREEE (reference sequence). After removal of 4 bases from V and 0 bases from J, the junction contained 2 bases not matched to a gene. This CDR3 comprises 15 residues. The repertoire was sequenced with immunoSEQ multiplex PCR; TCRdb's copy has only in-frame clones and lacks some. The sample records over 25,000 clones, around three quarters being singletons. A note on this clone: What it binds is not known.

Study results and caveats: Healthy controls reportedly lacked the autoreactive clonotypes serially found in patients' blood.

This TCR derives from a human donor in good health. The chain recombines TRBV5-4 with TRBJ1-2, with 11 bases fitting TRBD1. Sequencing used memory (CD45RA-) CD4+ T cells from blood. The CDR3 nucleotides read TGTGCCAGCAGCAAGGGACAGGGGGCTAACTATGGCTACACCTTC. Protein: CASSKGQGANYGYTF.